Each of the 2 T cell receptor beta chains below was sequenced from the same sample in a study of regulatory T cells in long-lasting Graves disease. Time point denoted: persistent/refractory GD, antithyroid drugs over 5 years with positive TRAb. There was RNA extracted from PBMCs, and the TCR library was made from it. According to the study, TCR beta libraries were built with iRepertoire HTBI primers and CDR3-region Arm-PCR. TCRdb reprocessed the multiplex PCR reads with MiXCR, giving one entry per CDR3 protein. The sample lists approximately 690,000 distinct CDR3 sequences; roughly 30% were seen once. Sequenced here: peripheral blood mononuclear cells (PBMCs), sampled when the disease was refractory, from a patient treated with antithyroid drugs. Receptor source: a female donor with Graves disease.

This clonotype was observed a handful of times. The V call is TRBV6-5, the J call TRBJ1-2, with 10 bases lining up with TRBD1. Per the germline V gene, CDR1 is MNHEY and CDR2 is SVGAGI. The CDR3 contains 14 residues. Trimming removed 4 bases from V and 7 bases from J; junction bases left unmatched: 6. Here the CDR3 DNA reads TGTGCCAGCAGTTTCTTCGGGACAGGGGTTGGCTACACCTTC. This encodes CASSFFGTGVGYTF.

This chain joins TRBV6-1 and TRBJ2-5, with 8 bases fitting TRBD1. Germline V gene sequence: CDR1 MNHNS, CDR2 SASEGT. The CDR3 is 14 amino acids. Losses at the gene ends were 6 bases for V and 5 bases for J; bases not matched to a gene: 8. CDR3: CASRASGGGETQYF. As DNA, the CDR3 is TGTGCCAGCAGAGCATCAGGGGGCGGCGAGACCCAGTACTTC.